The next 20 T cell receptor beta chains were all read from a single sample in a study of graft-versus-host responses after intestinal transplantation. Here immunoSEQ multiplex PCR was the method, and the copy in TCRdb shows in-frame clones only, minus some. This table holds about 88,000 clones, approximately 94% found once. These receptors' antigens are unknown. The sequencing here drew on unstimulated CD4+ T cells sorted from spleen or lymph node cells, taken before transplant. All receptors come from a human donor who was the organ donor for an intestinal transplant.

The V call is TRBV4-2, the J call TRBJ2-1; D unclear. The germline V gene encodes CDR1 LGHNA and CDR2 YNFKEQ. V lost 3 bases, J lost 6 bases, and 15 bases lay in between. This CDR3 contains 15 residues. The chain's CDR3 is CASSHRESRPNEQFF. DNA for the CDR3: TGTGCCAGCAGCCATAGGGAAAGCAGACCCAATGAGCAGTTCTTC.

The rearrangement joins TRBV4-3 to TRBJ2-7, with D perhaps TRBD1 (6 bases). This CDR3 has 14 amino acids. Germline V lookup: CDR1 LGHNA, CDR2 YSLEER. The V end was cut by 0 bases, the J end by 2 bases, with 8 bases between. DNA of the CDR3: TGCGCCAGCAGCCAAGAACGGGACACCTACGAGCAGTACTTC. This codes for CASSQERDTYEQYF.

The DNA for the CDR3 is TGTGCCAGCAGTTTCTCCGGGACCAACTACGAGCAGTACTTC. Encoded protein: CASSFSGTNYEQYF. The chain employs TRBV27 and TRBJ2-7; D tentatively fits TRBD1 or TRBD2 (5 bases each). The V end was cut by 3 bases, the J end by 3 bases, with 12 bases between. The CDR3 loop spans 14 amino acids. CDR1 and CDR2 (germline): MNHEY, SMNVEV (reference sequence).

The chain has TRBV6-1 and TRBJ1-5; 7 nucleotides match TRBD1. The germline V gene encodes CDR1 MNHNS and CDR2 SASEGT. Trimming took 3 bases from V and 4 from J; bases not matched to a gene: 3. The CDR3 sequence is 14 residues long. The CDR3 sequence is CASSESGGNQPQHF. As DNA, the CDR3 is TGTGCCAGCAGTGAGTCAGGGGGAAATCAGCCCCAGCATTTT.

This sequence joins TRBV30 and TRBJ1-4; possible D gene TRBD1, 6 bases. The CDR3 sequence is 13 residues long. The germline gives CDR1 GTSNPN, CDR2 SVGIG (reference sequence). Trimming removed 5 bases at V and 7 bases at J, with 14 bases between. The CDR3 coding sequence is TGTGCCTGGGGAGGGGTGGACAGTGAAAAACTGTTTTTT. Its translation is CAWGGVDSEKLFF.

CDR3 bases: TGTGCCAGCAGTTTGGAGGCTAACACTGAAGCTTTCTTT. It is translated as CASSLEANTEAFF. This chain links TRBV6-4 with TRBJ1-1; D is unclear. CDR3 length equals 13 residues. Looked up from germline, CDR1 is MRHNA and CDR2 is SNTAGT. V dropped 5 bases and J dropped 2 bases, with 9 bases sitting between them.

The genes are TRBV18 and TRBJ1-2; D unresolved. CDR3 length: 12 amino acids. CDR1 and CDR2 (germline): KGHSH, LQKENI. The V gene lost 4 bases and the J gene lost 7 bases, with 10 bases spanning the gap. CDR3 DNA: TGTGCCAGCTCACGACCAGGAAGTGGCTACACCTTC. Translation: CASSRPGSGYTF.

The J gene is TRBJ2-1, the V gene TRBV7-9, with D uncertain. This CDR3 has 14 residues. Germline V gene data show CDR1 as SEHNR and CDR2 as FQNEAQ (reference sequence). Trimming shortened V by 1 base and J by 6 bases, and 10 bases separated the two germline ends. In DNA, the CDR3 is TGTGCCAGCAGCTTAGTTAGGTGGGGCAATGAGCAGTTCTTC. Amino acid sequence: CASSLVRWGNEQFF. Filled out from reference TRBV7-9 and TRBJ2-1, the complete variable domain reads DTGVSQNPRHKITKRGQNVTFRCDPISEHNRLYWYRQTLGQGPEFLTYFQNEAQLEKSRLLSDRFSAERPKGSFSTLEIQRTEQGDSAMYLCASSLVRWGNEQFFGPGTRLTVL.

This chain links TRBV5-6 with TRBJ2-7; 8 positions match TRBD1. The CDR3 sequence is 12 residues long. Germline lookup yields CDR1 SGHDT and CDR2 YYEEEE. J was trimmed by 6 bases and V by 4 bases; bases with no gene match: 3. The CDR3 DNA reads TGTGCCAGCAGCCTGGACAGGGTCGAGCAGTACTTC. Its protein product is CASSLDRVEQYF.

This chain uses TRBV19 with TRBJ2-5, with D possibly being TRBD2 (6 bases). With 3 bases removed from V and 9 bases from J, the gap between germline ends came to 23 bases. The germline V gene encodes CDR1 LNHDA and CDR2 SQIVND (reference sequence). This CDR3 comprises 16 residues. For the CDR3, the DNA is TGTGCCAGTAGTATCACTAGCACGGGGTCCCAAGGAGCCCAGTACTTC. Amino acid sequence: CASSITSTGSQGAQYF. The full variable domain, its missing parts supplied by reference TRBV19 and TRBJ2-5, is DGGITQSPKYLFRKEGQNVTLSCEQNLNHDAMYWYRQDPGQGLRLIYYSQIVNDFQKGDIAEGYSVSREKKESFPLTVTSAQKNPTAFYLCASSITSTGSQGAQYFGPGTRLLVL.

DNA of the CDR3: TGTGCCAGCTCACCCGGGGGCGTTACCTACAATGAGCAGTTCTTC. It codes for CASSPGGVTYNEQFF. This chain joins TRBV18 and TRBJ2-1; D tentatively fits TRBD1 or TRBD2 (6 bases each). Germline values: CDR1 KGHSH, CDR2 LQKENI. V dropped 3 bases and J dropped 2 bases, with 11 bases sitting between them. This CDR3 has 15 amino acids.

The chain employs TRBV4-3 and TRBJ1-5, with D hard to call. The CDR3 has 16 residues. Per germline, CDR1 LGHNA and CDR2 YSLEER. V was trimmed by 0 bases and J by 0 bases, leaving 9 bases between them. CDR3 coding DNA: TGCGCCAGCAGCCAAGATACCAGTTATAGCAATCAGCCCCAGCATTTT. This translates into CASSQDTSYSNQPQHF.

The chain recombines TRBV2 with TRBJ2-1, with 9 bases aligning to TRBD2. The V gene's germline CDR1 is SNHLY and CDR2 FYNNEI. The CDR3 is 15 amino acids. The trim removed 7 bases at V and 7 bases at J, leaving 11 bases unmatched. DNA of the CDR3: TGTGCCAGCACCAGAGCGGGGGGTTCCGGTAATGAGCAGTTCTTC. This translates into CASTRAGGSGNEQFF.

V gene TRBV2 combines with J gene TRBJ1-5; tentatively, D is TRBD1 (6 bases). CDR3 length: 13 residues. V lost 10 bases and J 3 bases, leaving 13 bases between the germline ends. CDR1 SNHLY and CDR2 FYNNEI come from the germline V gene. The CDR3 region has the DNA TGTGCCACCTCCGGACAGCACAATCAGCCCCAGCATTTT. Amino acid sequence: CATSGQHNQPQHF.

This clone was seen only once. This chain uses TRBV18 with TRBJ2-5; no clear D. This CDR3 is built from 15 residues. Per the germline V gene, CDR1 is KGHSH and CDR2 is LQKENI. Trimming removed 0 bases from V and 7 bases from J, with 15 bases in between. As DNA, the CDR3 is TGTGCCAGCTCACCACCGGTTGCTACTTCGGGGACCCAGTACTTC. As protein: CASSPPVATSGTQYF.

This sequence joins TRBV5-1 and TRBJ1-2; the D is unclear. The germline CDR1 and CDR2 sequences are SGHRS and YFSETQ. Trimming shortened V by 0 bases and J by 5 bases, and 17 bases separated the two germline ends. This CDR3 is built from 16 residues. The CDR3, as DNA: TGCGCCAGCAGCTTGGCCGGGTTCGCCAATCCATATGGCTACACCTTC. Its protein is CASSLAGFANPYGYTF.

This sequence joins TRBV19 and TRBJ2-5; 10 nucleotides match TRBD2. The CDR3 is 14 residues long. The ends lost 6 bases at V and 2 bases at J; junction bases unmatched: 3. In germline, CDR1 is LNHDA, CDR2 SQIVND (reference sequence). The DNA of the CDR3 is TGTGCCAGTAGCCAACTAGCGGGACAAGAGACCCAGTACTTC. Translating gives CASSQLAGQETQYF.

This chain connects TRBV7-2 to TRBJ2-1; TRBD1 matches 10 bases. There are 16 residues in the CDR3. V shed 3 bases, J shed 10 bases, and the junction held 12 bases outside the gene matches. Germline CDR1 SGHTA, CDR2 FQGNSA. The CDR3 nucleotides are TGTGCCAGCAGCTTTGGGGCTGGACAGGGGGGCCGGGAGCAGTTCTTC. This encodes CASSFGAGQGGREQFF.

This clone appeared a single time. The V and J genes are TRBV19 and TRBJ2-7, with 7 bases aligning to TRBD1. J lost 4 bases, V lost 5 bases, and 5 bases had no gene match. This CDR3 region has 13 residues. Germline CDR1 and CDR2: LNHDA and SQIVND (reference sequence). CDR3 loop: CASSYDRDYEQYF. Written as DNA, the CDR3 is TGTGCCAGTAGTTATGACAGGGATTACGAGCAGTACTTC.

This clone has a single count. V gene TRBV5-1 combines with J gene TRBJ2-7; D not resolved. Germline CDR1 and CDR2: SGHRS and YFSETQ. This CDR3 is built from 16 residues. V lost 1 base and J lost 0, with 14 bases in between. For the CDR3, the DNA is TGCGCCAGCAGCTTGTCGTCTGACTCCTCCTCCTACGAGCAGTACTTC. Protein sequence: CASSLSSDSSSYEQYF.